This is a list of T cell receptor beta chains from one sample in a study of T cell repertoires in cytomegalovirus infection. TCRdb called the reads again in MiXCR, with one record for every CDR3 protein. The sample lists some 800,000 distinct CDR3 sequences, over 25% occurring once. These receptors' antigens are unknown. Sequencing used cultured CD8+ T cells from PBMCs, obtained from culture after CMV antigen stimulation. The source is a human donor in good health (CMV status not recorded). Some clones in this sample may be carry-over from other donors' samples. The CDR3 runs from the conserved cysteine through the conserved F or W. Each record gives: V gene, clone size, D gene, J gene, CDR3 protein, CDR3 DNA. A D gene is named only where the DNA matches it firmly. Some rows have no size entry. The others give once, few or many, or a class for an expanded clone.

TRBV4-1	NA	TRBD1	TRBJ1-1	CASSMDRGHTEAFF	TGCGCCAGCAGCATGGACAGGGGGCACACTGAAGCTTTCTTT
TRBV12-3/TRBV12-4	NA	TRBD1	TRBJ2-2	CASSKTGVAGELFF	TGTGCCAGCAGCAAGACAGGGGTCGCCGGGGAGCTGTTTTTT
TRBV7-9	few	TRBD1	TRBJ2-1	CASSLAGTVGNEQFF	TGTGCCAGCAGCTTAGCCGGGACAGTTGGCAATGAGCAGTTCTTC
TRBV20-1	few	NA	TRBJ2-3	CSLQRVPDTQYF	TGCAGTCTTCAGAGAGTCCCAGATACGCAGTATTTT
TRBV27	few	NA	TRBJ1-5	CASSLSATVYSNQPQHF	TGTGCCAGCAGTTTATCAGCGACAGTATATAGCAATCAGCCCCAGCATTTT
TRBV6-5	NA	NA	TRBJ2-2	CVSSFGATEHRELFF	TGTGTCAGCAGTTTCGGCGCAACTGAACACCGGGAGCTGTTTTTT
TRBV4-3	few	NA	TRBJ1-1	CASSQDGGTEAFF	TGCGCCAGCAGCCAAGATGGGGGAACTGAAGCTTTCTTT
TRBV4-2	NA	TRBD2	TRBJ2-1	CASSQDTLAGDPPGWVEQFF	TGTGCCAGCAGCCAAGATACGCTAGCGGGAGATCCTCCTGGGTGGGTTGAGCAGTTCTTC
TRBV12-3/TRBV12-4	NA	NA	TRBJ2-3	CASSTQDSLTDTQYF	TGTGCCAGCAGTACCCAGGACAGCCTCACAGATACGCAGTATTTT
TRBV7-8	many	TRBD1	TRBJ2-3	CASSSGQGSTDTQYF	TGTGCCAGCAGCTCCGGACAGGGTAGCACAGATACGCAGTATTTT
TRBV5-1	few	NA	TRBJ2-7	CASSLGGDHSYEQYF	TGCGCCAGCAGCTTGGGCGGGGACCACTCCTACGAGCAGTACTTC
TRBV12-5	NA	NA	TRBJ1-1	CASGFGKAASGTEAFF	TGTGCTAGTGGTTTTGGCAAGGCAGCCAGCGGCACTGAAGCTTTCTTT
TRBV12-3/TRBV12-4	NA	NA	TRBJ2-7	CASTLWGPTYEQYF	TGTGCCAGCACCCTTTGGGGCCCCACCTACGAGCAGTACTTC
TRBV5-1	once	NA	TRBJ2-3	CASTPEKSSSTDTQYF	TGCGCCAGCACCCCGGAAAAGTCCTCTAGCACAGATACGCAGTATTTT
TRBV7-8	many	NA	TRBJ1-5	CASSSLGRQSNQPQHF	TGTGCCAGCAGCTCCCTGGGGAGACAGAGCAATCAGCCCCAGCATTTT
TRBV4-1	NA	NA	TRBJ2-3	CASSQDAVAFTDTQYF	TGCGCCAGCAGCCAAGACGCGGTCGCATTCACAGATACGCAGTATTTT
TRBV12-3/TRBV12-4	few	NA	TRBJ1-1	CASSLLGPDEAFF	TGTGCCAGCAGTTTGTTAGGGCCCGATGAAGCTTTCTTT
TRBV7-6	NA	NA	TRBJ2-7	CASSLGGLYEQYF	TGTGCCAGCAGTTTAGGGGGGCTCTACGAGCAGTACTTC
TRBV9	NA	NA	TRBJ1-1	CASSVGSDSTEAFF	TGTGCCAGCAGCGTAGGGTCGGATAGCACTGAAGCTTTCTTT
TRBV6-6	NA	NA	TRBJ2-7	CASRFTPGPASYEQYF	TGTGCCAGCAGATTTACTCCGGGGCCCGCTTCCTACGAGCAGTACTTC
TRBV7-9	few	TRBD1	TRBJ1-5	CASTLGTGGNQPQHF	TGTGCCAGCACCCTTGGGACAGGGGGTAATCAGCCCCAGCATTTT
TRBV15	few	TRBD1	TRBJ2-1	CATSWRPFDRDRDNEQFF	TGTGCCACCAGCTGGAGACCCTTTGACCGGGACAGGGACAATGAGCAGTTCTTC
TRBV9	NA	NA	TRBJ2-7	CASSERDGSYEQYF	TGTGCCAGCAGCGAGAGGGACGGAAGCTACGAGCAGTACTTC
TRBV10-3	NA	NA	TRBJ1-2	CAISDPNGYTF	TGTGCCATCAGTGACCCAAATGGCTACACCTTC
TRBV6-6	few	NA	TRBJ2-3	CASSYHTTDTQYF	TGTGCCAGCAGTTACCATACCACAGATACGCAGTATTTT
TRBV7-6	few	TRBD1	TRBJ1-2	CASSLQLARGEGYTF	TGTGCCAGCAGCTTACAGCTAGCCAGGGGGGAAGGCTACACCTTC
TRBV9	few	TRBD2	TRBJ2-1	CASSRYGLAGTNEQFF	TGTGCCAGCAGCCGCTACGGGCTAGCGGGGACCAATGAGCAGTTCTTC
TRBV3-1	few	TRBD1	TRBJ2-1	CASRNAPGGFYNEQFF	TGTGCCAGCAGAAACGCACCAGGGGGTTTCTACAATGAGCAGTTCTTC
TRBV11-3	many	NA	TRBJ1-1	CASSSSGNTEAFF	TGTGCCAGCAGCTCTTCAGGGAACACTGAAGCTTTCTTT
TRBV7-9	few	NA	TRBJ1-1	CASSLAGGRVAEAFF	TGTGCCAGCAGCTTAGCGGGGGGACGAGTAGCTGAAGCTTTCTTT
TRBV11-2	few	NA	TRBJ1-6	CASSLELKISYNSPLHF	TGTGCCAGCAGCTTAGAGCTCAAAATCTCCTATAATTCACCCCTCCACTTT
TRBV19	few	NA	TRBJ1-1	CASSHPVGQNTEAFF	TGTGCCAGTAGTCACCCAGTCGGGCAGAACACTGAAGCTTTCTTT
TRBV10-1	few	TRBD2	TRBJ2-3	CASSESAGRRGTDTQYF	TGCGCCAGCAGTGAATCGGCGGGGAGGCGGGGGACAGATACGCAGTATTTT
TRBV5-1	few	NA	TRBJ2-7	CASSLAAGHYEQYF	TGCGCCAGCAGCTTGGCCGCGGGACACTACGAGCAGTACTTC
TRBV27	NA	NA	TRBJ1-6	CASSLSIPLYNSPLHF	TGTGCCAGCAGTTTGTCAATTCCCCTTTATAATTCACCCCTCCACTTT
TRBV11-2	NA	NA	TRBJ2-1	CASWEYNEQFF	TGTGCCAGCTGGGAGTACAATGAGCAGTTCTTC
TRBV7-6	NA	NA	TRBJ2-1	CASEPEQFF	TGTGCCAGCGAACCGGAGCAGTTCTTC
TRBV6-5	NA	NA	TRBJ2-2	CATSIEGFTNTGELFF	TGTGCCACTTCCATAGAGGGATTCACGAACACCGGGGAGCTGTTTTTT
TRBV7-6	many	NA	TRBJ2-1	CASSTAGGREQFF	TGTGCCAGCAGTACCGCAGGGGGGCGAGAGCAGTTCTTC
TRBV10-3	NA	NA	TRBJ2-7	CAIRVGTGATYEQYF	TGTGCCATCAGGGTGGGAACAGGTGCTACCTACGAGCAGTACTTC
TRBV6-2/TRBV6-3	NA	NA	TRBJ1-3	CASSSDSSGNTIYF	TGTGCCAGCAGTTCAGACAGCTCTGGAAACACCATATATTTT
TRBV27	few	TRBD1	TRBJ1-1	CASSLTGFMNTEAFF	TGTGCCAGCAGTTTGACAGGGTTCATGAACACTGAAGCTTTCTTT
TRBV7-9	few	NA	TRBJ2-7	CASSPRTASYEQYF	TGTGCCAGCAGCCCCAGGACAGCATCTTACGAGCAGTACTTC
TRBV19	NA	NA	TRBJ2-7	CASSFGADEQYF	TGTGCCAGTAGTTTCGGGGCGGACGAGCAGTACTTC
TRBV7-9	once	NA	TRBJ2-2	CASSYPGPSLGTGGLFF	TGTGCCAGCAGTTATCCGGGACCGAGCCTCGGCACCGGGGGGCTGTTTTTT
TRBV4-2	NA	TRBD1	TRBJ1-2	CAIQGAGYGYTF	TGTGCCATCCAGGGGGCGGGCTATGGCTACACCTTC
TRBV7-6	once	NA	TRBJ1-1	CAGELNTEAFF	TGTGCCGGGGAGTTGAACACTGAAGCTTTCTTT
TRBV19	few	NA	TRBJ2-1	CASSIGANEQFF	TGTGCCAGTAGTATAGGGGCAAATGAGCAGTTCTTC
TRBV5-4	NA	TRBD2	TRBJ2-3	CASSFIAGAIDTQYF	TGTGCCAGCAGCTTTATAGCGGGGGCGATAGATACGCAGTATTTT
TRBV6-5	few	TRBD1	TRBJ1-2	CASSYDNRGNGGYTF	TGTGCCAGCAGTTACGACAACAGGGGGAATGGTGGCTACACCTTC
TRBV6-4	NA	NA	TRBJ1-1	CASRSPGDTEAFF	TGTGCCAGCAGATCCCCGGGGGACACTGAAGCTTTCTTT